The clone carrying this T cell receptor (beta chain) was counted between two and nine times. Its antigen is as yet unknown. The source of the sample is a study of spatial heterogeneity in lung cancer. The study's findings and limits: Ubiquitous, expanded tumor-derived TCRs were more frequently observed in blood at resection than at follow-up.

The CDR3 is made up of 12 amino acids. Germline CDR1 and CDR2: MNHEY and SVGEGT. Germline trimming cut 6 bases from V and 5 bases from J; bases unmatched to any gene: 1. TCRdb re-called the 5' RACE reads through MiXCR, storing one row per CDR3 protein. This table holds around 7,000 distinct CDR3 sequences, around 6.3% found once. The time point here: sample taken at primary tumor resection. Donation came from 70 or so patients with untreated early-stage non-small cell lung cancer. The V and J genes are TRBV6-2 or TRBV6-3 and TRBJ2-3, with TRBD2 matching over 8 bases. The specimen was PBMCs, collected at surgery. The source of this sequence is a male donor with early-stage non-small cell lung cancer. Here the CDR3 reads CASRTSGDTQYF. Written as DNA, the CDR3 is TGTGCCAGCAGAACTAGCGGAGATACGCAGTATTTT.